These 7 T cell receptor beta chains were sequenced from one sample in a study of blood T cells in healthy people across ages. Then a second PCR, running about 6 to 11 cycles, was carried out with a sample-barcoded 5' primer and a J-beta primer mix. Each CDR3 protein is one row after TCRdb ran MiXCR on the 5' RACE reads. The sample holds 1.4 million or so distinct CDR3 sequences, about 45% seen once. The sequencing sample was made of blood. These receptors were obtained from a woman aged 18 to 35 in good health.

CDR3 region: CASSLASRGNTEAFF. The CDR3 DNA sequence: TGTGCCAGCAGCTTAGCGAGCAGGGGAAACACTGAAGCTTTCTTT. V usage is TRBV7-2 and J usage is TRBJ1-1; D may be TRBD1 (6 bases). Germline values: CDR1 SGHTA, CDR2 FQGNSA. CDR3 length: 15 residues. Trimming left V 0 bases short and J 2 bases short, with 10 bases between.

This chain joins TRBV7-2 and TRBJ2-3; D is possibly TRBD2 (5 bases). CDR1 and CDR2 (germline): SGHTA, FQGNSA. This CDR3 comprises 14 residues. V lost 5 bases and J 5 bases, leaving 14 bases between the germline ends. The CDR3 loop reads CASSQTPGRDTQYF. The CDR3 DNA reads TGTGCCAGCAGCCAGACTCCGGGGAGAGATACGCAGTATTTT.

The chain couples TRBV6-5 to TRBJ2-7; D perhaps matches TRBD1 (6 bases). Trimming removed 4 bases from V and 0 bases from J, with 7 bases in between. Germline V lookup: CDR1 MNHEY, CDR2 SVGAGI. The CDR3 extends over 13 amino acids. The CDR3 here is CASSWGHSYEQYF. The DNA for the CDR3 is TGTGCCAGCAGTTGGGGACACTCCTACGAGCAGTACTTC.

The chain is built from TRBV21-1 and TRBJ2-1; the table's D call, TRBD2, was not checked against the DNA. TRBV21-1 is a documented pseudogene. The CDR3 sequence is 15 residues long. CDR3 region: CASPAGLAGNNEQFF. CDR3 sequence (DNA): TGTGCCAGCCCGGCGGGTCTAGCGGGGAACAATGAGCAGTTCTTC.

This clonotype was seen only a few times. J is TRBJ2-7 and V is TRBV20-1; D unclear. CDR1 is DFQATT, CDR2 SNEGSKA, per germline (reference sequence). The CDR3 runs to 13 residues. V shed 2 bases and J shed 1 base, with 9 bases lying between them. This chain's CDR3 is CSARIPSSYEQYF. CDR3 DNA: TGCAGTGCTAGAATTCCTAGTTCCTACGAGCAGTACTTC.

This chain uses TRBV25-1 with TRBJ1-5; D is uncertain. Germline CDR1 reads MGHDK; CDR2 reads SYGVNS. The CDR3 sequence is 13 residues long. Trimming cost V 4 bases and J 6 bases, with 10 bases left between them. CDR3 sequence reads: CASSGAPAQPQHF. CDR3 DNA: TGTGCCAGCAGTGGGGCCCCCGCTCAGCCCCAGCATTTT.

The gene calls are TRBV20-1 and TRBJ2-5; 10 bases fit TRBD2. This CDR3 contains 17 residues. In germline, CDR1 is DFQATT, CDR2 SNEGSKA (reference sequence). After removal of 3 bases from V and 11 bases from J, the junction contained 21 bases not matched to a gene. The CDR3, as DNA: TGCAGTGCTAGTCGGGCTAGCGGGGGATCCTCCTACAATGAGCAGTACTTC. Protein: CSASRASGGSSYNEQYF.